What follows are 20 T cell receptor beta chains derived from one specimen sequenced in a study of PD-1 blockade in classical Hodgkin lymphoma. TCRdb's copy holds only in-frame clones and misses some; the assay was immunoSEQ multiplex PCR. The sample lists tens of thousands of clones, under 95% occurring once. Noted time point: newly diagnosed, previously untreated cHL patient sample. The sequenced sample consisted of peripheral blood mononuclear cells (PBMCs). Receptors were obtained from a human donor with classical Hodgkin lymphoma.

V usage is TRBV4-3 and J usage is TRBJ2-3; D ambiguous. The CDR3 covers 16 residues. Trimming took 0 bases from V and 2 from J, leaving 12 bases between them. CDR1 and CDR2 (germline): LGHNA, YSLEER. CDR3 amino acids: CASSQDPNGYTDTQYF. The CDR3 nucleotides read TGCGCCAGCAGCCAAGATCCCAATGGGTACACAGATACGCAGTATTTT.

The CDR3 reads CASSLGQGYNSPLHF. CDR3 coding DNA: TGCGCCAGCAGCTTGGGACAGGGGTATAATTCACCCCTCCACTTT. This sequence joins TRBV5-1 and TRBJ1-6, with 8 bases identical to TRBD1. V gave up 0 bases and J gave up 4 bases; unmatched junction bases: 0. From germline, CDR1 is SGHRS and CDR2 YFSETQ. This CDR3 region has 15 residues.

CDR3 loop: CAWRRGLRASYNSPLHF. The CDR3 nucleotides read TGTGCCTGGAGAAGGGGACTCCGGGCTTCCTATAATTCACCCCTCCACTTT. The rearrangement joins TRBV30 to TRBJ1-6; TRBD1 is a possible D gene (5 bases). The CDR3 runs to 17 residues. Between the trimmed V and J ends, which lost 3 bases and 1 base, there was a span of 16 bases. Per germline, CDR1 GTSNPN and CDR2 SVGIG (reference sequence).

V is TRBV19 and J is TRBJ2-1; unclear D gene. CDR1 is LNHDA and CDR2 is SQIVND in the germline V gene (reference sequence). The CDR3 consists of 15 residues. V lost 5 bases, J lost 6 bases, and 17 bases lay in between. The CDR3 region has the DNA TGTGCCAGTAGTTACCCCGGACCTAGGGTCAATGAGCAGTTCTTC. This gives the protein CASSYPGPRVNEQFF.

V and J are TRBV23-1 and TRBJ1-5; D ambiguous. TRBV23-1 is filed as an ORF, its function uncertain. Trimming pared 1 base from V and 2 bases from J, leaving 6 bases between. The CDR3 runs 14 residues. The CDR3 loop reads CASSQYQCNQPQHF. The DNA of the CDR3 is TGCGCCAGCAGTCAATATCAGTGCAATCAGCCCCAGCATTTT.

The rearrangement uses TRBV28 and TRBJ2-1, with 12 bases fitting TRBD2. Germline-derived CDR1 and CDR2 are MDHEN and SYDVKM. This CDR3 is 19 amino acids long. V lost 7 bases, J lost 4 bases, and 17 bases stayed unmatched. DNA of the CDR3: TGTGCCAGCACCGTATTAGGACTAGCGGGACCAGGGGGTTACAATGAGCAGTTCTTC. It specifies CASTVLGLAGPGGYNEQFF. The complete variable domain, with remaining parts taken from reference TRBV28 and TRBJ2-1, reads DVKVTQSSRYLVKRTGEKVFLECVQDMDHENMFWYRQDPGLGLRLIYFSYDVKMKEKGDIPEGYSVSREKKERFSLILESASTNQTSMYLCASTVLGLAGPGGYNEQFFGPGTRLTVL.

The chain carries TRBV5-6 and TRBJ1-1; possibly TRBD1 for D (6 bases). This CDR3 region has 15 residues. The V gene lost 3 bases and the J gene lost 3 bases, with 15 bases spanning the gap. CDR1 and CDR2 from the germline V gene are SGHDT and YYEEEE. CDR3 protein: CASSWISGEDTEAFF. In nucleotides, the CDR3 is TGTGCCAGCAGCTGGATCTCAGGGGAGGACACTGAAGCTTTCTTT.

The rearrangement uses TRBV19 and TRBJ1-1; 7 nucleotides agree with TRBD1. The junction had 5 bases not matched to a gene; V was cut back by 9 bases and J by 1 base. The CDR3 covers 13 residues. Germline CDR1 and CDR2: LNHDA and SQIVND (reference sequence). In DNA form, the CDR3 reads TGTGCCAGCTCCCGGACAGGGAACACTGAAGCTTTCTTT. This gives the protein CASSRTGNTEAFF.

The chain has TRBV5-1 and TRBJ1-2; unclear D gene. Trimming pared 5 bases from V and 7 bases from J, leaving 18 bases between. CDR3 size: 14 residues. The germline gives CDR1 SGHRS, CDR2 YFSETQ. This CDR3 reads CASSFGRHSPGYTF. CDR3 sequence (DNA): TGCGCCAGCAGTTTTGGACGGCACTCACCTGGCTACACCTTC. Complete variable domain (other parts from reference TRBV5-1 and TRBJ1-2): KAGVTQTPRYLIKTRGQQVTLSCSPISGHRSVSWYQQTPGQGLQFLFEYFSETQRNKGNFPGRFSGRQFSNSRSEMNVSTLELGDSALYLCASSFGRHSPGYTFGSGTRLTVV.

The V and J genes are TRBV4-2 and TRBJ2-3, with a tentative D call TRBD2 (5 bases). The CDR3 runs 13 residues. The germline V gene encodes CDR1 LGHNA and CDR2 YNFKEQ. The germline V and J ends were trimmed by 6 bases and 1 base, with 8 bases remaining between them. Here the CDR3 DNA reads TGTGCCAGCAGTGACTACCGCACAGATACGCAGTATTTT. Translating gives CASSDYRTDTQYF.

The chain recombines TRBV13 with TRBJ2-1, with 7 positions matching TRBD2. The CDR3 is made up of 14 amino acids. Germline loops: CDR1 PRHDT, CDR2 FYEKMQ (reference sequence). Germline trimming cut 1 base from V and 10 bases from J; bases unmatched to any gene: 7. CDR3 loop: CASSLEGTTPEQFF. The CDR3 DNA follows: TGTGCCAGCAGCTTAGAAGGGACTACACCCGAGCAGTTCTTC.

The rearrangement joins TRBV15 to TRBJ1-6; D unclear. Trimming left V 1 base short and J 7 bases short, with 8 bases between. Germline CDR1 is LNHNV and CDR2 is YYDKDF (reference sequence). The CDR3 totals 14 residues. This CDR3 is CATSRVGVNSPLHF. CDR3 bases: TGTGCCACCAGCAGAGTGGGTGTCAATTCACCCCTCCACTTT.

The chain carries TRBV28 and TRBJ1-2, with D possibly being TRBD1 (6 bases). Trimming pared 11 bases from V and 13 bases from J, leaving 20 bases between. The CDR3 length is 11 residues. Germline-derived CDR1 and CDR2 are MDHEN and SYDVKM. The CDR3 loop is CAGGAGSHLTF. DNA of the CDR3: TGTGCCGGGGGGGCCGGATCACATCTCACCTTC.

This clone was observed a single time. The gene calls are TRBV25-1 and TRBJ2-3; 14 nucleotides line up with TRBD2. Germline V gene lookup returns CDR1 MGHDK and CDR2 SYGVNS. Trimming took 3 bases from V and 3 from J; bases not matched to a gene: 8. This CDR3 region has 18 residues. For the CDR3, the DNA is TGTGCCAGCAGTGATAAAACGACTAGCGGGAGGGAAACAGATACGCAGTATTTT. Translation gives CASSDKTTSGRETDTQYF.

The CDR3 DNA follows: TGCGCCAGCAGCCAAGAGGGCAGGGACCAAGAGACCCAGTACTTC. Its protein is CASSQEGRDQETQYF. The chain uses TRBV4-1 and TRBJ2-5, with D possibly TRBD1 on 5 matching bases. V was pared by 0 bases and J by 0 bases, with 8 bases between. The CDR3 has 15 amino acids. Germline lookup yields CDR1 MGHRA and CDR2 YSYEKL.

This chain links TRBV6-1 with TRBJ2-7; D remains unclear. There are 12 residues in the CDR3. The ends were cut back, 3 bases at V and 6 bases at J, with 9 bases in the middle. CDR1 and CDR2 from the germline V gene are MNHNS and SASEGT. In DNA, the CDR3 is TGTGCCAGCAGTGAGTCCTCGAGCGAGCAGTACTTC. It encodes CASSESSSEQYF.

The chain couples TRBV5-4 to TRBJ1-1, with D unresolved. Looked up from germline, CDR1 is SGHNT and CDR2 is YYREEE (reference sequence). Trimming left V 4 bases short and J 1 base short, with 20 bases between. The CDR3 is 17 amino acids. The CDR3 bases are TGTGCCAGCAGCGTCTCACCCGCGCAGGCTAAGAACACTGAAGCTTTCTTT. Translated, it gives CASSVSPAQAKNTEAFF. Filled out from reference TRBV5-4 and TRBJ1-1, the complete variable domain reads ETGVTQSPTHLIKTRGQQVTLRCSSQSGHNTVSWYQQALGQGPQFIFQYYREEENGRGNFPPRFSGLQFPNYSSELNVNALELDDSALYLCASSVSPAQAKNTEAFFGQGTRLTVV.

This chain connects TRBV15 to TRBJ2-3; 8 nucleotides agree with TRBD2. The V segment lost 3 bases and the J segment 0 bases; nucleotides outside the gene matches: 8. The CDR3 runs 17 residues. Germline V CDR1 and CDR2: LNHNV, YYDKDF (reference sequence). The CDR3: CATSRDPSGFSTDTQYF. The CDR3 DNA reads TGTGCCACCAGCAGGGACCCTAGCGGGTTCAGCACAGATACGCAGTATTTT.

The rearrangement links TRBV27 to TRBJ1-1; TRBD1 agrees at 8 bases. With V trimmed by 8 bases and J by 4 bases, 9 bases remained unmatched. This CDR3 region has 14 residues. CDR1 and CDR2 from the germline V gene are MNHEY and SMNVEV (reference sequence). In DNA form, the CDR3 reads TGTGCCAGCTCGAGGACAGGGATGGGCACTGAAGCTTTCTTT. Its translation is CASSRTGMGTEAFF.

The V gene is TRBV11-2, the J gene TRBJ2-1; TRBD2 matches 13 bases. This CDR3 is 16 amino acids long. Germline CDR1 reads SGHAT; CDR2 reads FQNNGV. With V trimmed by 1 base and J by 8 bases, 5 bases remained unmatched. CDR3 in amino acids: CASSLGGLAGRYEQFF. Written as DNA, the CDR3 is TGTGCCAGCAGCTTAGGGGGACTAGCGGGAAGGTATGAGCAGTTCTTC.